This note documents a single T cell receptor beta chain sequence. Sequencing was performed with immunoSEQ multiplex PCR; in TCRdb, only in-frame clones are kept and a portion is missing. The repertoire has approximately 400,000 clones, about 90% of them found once; the top ten carry 0.95% to 1.5%. Trimming pared 1 base from V and 2 bases from J, leaving 12 bases between. The CDR3 runs 16 residues. From germline, CDR1 is MDHEN and CDR2 SYDVKM. The sample is drawn from a study of blood T cell repertoires in COVID-19. This receptor was taken from a middle-aged man with acute or convalescent COVID-19. The sequencing sample was made of peripheral blood. The rearrangement joins TRBV28 to TRBJ1-5; no clear D gene. The CDR3: CASSLYRGGGNQPQHF. The CDR3 DNA sequence: TGTGCCAGCAGTTTATATCGGGGTGGGGGCAATCAGCCCCAGCATTTT.